A single sample gave rise to the 11 T cell receptor beta chains below, sequenced in a study of T cell responses to AZD1222 COVID-19 vaccine. Assay: immunoSEQ multiplex PCR; the TCRdb copy retains only in-frame clones and omits some. The profile shows roughly 120,000 clones, 88% of them singletons. The sequencing used peripheral blood, collected on day 0 of MenACWY control vaccination. The origin of the receptors is an adult in good health.

This chain uses TRBV4-1 with TRBJ1-1, with D unclear. This CDR3 is built from 13 residues. Germline values: CDR1 MGHRA, CDR2 YSYEKL. V was cut by 6 bases and J by 0 bases, with 8 bases left in between. The DNA of the CDR3 is TGCGCCAGCAGTCCTAGCATGAACACTGAAGCTTTCTTT. It encodes CASSPSMNTEAFF.

This clone was seen a single time. The chain has TRBV5-4 and TRBJ1-4; no reliable D call. CDR3 length: 14 amino acids. Germline loops: CDR1 SGHNT, CDR2 YYREEE (reference sequence). The germline V and J ends were trimmed by 4 bases and 8 bases, with 15 bases remaining between them. CDR3 sequence: CASSGGGVREKLFF. DNA for the CDR3: TGTGCCAGCAGCGGCGGCGGGGTAAGGGAAAAACTGTTTTTT.

The chain uses TRBV11-3 and TRBJ2-2; D gene unclear. Trimming took off 1 base at V and 6 bases at J, with 9 bases between the two ends. CDR3 length equals 14 residues. CDR1 SGHNT and CDR2 YENEEA come from the germline V gene. CDR3: CASSLVGVPGELFF. Written as DNA, the CDR3 is TGTGCCAGCAGCTTAGTTGGGGTCCCCGGGGAGCTGTTTTTT. The full variable domain, rest sourced from reference TRBV11-3 and TRBJ2-2, is EAGVVQSPRYKIIEKKQPVAFWCNPISGHNTLYWYLQNLGQGPELLIRYENEEAVDDSQLPKDRFSAERLKGVDSTLKIQPAELGDSAVYLCASSLVGVPGELFFGEGSRLTVL.

The chain has TRBV3-1 (or the pseudogene TRBV3-2) and TRBJ2-3, with unresolved D. The germline gives CDR1 LGHDT, CDR2 YNNKEL (reference sequence). The CDR3 spans 13 residues. Trimming took 4 bases from V and 4 from J, leaving 9 bases between them. DNA of the CDR3: TGTGCCAGCAGCCTCCGGATGCCAGATACGCAGTATTTT. Translated: CASSLRMPDTQYF.

The CDR3 nucleotides read TGTGCCAGCAGCAGACTAGCGGGAGTTGGGGTCACCGGGGAGCTGTTTTTT. Translated, it gives CASSRLAGVGVTGELFF. This chain uses TRBV7-6 with TRBJ2-2, with 12 nucleotides matching TRBD2. The germline gives CDR1 SGHVS, CDR2 FNYEAQ. V dropped 5 bases and J dropped 4; count of bases not matched to a gene: 8. The CDR3 is made up of 17 amino acids.

The chain combines TRBV7-2 with TRBJ2-5; perhaps TRBD2 as D (6 bases). The V end was cut by 5 bases, the J end by 2 bases, with 9 bases between. Germline V gene lookup returns CDR1 SGHTA and CDR2 FQGNSA. CDR3 length: 13 residues. Here the CDR3 DNA reads TGTGCCAGCAGCCACGGACTACAAGAGACCCAGTACTTC. This encodes CASSHGLQETQYF. The complete variable domain, with remaining parts taken from reference TRBV7-2 and TRBJ2-5, reads GAGVSQSPSNKVTEKGKDVELRCDPISGHTALYWYRQSLGQGLEFLIYFQGNSAPDKSGLPSDRFSAERTGGSVSTLTIQRTQQEDSAVYLCASSHGLQETQYFGPGTRLLVL.

The gene calls are TRBV11-2 and TRBJ1-1; D is undetermined. Germline V gene data show CDR1 as SGHAT and CDR2 as FQNNGV. With 5 bases removed from V and 4 bases from J, the gap between germline ends came to 14 bases. CDR3 length equals 14 residues. The CDR3 here is CASSRTGVATEAFF. The CDR3 DNA follows: TGTGCCAGCAGCCGCACCGGGGTAGCCACTGAAGCTTTCTTT.

This clone has just one count. CDR3 bases: TGTGCCAGCAGCCCTCGGCTAGCGGGAGGGACCTACAATGAGCAGTTCTTC. This translates into CASSPRLAGGTYNEQFF. V gene TRBV14 combines with J gene TRBJ2-1, with 12 bases aligning to TRBD2. Germline loops: CDR1 SGHDN, CDR2 FVKESK. This CDR3 is built from 17 residues. The trim removed 4 bases at V and 2 bases at J, leaving 6 bases unmatched.

The chain has TRBV28 and TRBJ2-7, with TRBD2 as a possible D gene (6 bases). V was pared by 5 bases and J by 5 bases, with 19 bases between. Per the germline V gene, CDR1 is MDHEN and CDR2 is SYDVKM. This CDR3 has 15 amino acids. DNA of the CDR3: TGTGCCAGCAGTCTATACGCGGGGCGCTTTAACGAGCAGTACTTC. It codes for CASSLYAGRFNEQYF.

The genes are TRBV6-6 and TRBJ1-2, with D possibly matching TRBD1 (5 bases). Germline V lookup: CDR1 MNHNY, CDR2 SVGAGI (reference sequence). V lost 2 bases and J lost 8, with 15 bases in between. The CDR3 runs 14 residues. The CDR3 spells CASSYVTGGDGYTF. In DNA, the CDR3 is TGTGCCAGCAGTTACGTTACCGGCGGGGACGGCTACACCTTC.

The chain is built from TRBV6-1 and TRBJ2-5; 12 bases match TRBD2. The germline V gene encodes CDR1 MNHNS and CDR2 SASEGT. This CDR3 has 16 residues. J was trimmed by 2 bases and V by 4 bases; bases with no gene match: 5. CDR3 sequence (DNA): TGTGCCAGCAGTGTTGAGCTAGCGGGAGGGCAAGAGACCCAGTACTTC. This codes for CASSVELAGGQETQYF.